The 17 T cell receptor beta chains given below trace back to one sample, sequenced in a study of PD-1 blockade in classical Hodgkin lymphoma. Repertoires were generated with immunoSEQ multiplex PCR, while TCRdb's copy carries only in-frame clones and drops some. Here the sample spans 35,000 or so clones, around 63% being singletons. Every single patient, without exception, relapsed after autologous stem cell transplantation, and brentuximab vedotin exposure varied. The material was peripheral blood mononuclear cells (PBMCs), obtained before the second cycle of nivolumab. The receptors originated from a human donor with classical Hodgkin lymphoma.

This sequence joins TRBV5-3 and TRBJ1-1; D perhaps matches TRBD1 (6 bases). TRBV5-3 is assigned to the ORF class and has an uncertain function. This CDR3 comprises 16 residues. V dropped 5 bases and J dropped 2 bases, with 19 bases sitting between them. DNA of the CDR3: TGTGCCAGAAGACCAATCAATGACAGGATAAACACTGAAGCTTTCTTT. It encodes CARRPINDRINTEAFF.

The V and J genes are TRBV5-6 and TRBJ2-7; D unclear. This CDR3 contains 15 residues. The V end lost 4 bases, the J end lost 1 base, and 15 bases lay between the germline ends. CDR1 is SGHDT, CDR2 YYEEEE, per germline. The CDR3 is CASSPTSVESYEQYF. The DNA of the CDR3 is TGTGCCAGCAGCCCTACATCGGTGGAGTCCTACGAGCAGTACTTC.

This clone was seen a handful of times. The V call is TRBV10-3, the J call TRBJ2-2, with 8 bases matching TRBD1. The V gene end was trimmed by 4 bases and the J gene end by 7 bases; junction bases not matched to a gene: 5. The CDR3 has 14 residues. Germline CDR1 ENHRY, CDR2 SYGVKD. DNA of the CDR3: TGTGCCATCAGTGGGACAGGGAAGAGCGGGGAGCTGTTTTTT. This encodes CAISGTGKSGELFF.

The chain combines TRBV9 with TRBJ2-1; D possibly corresponds to TRBD1 (6 bases). The germline V gene encodes CDR1 SGDLS and CDR2 YYNGEE. Trimming took 4 bases from V and 4 from J, leaving 21 bases between them. CDR3 size: 17 residues. The CDR3 bases are TGTGCCAGCAGCTCCGGACCCCTAGGGGGAACATACAATGAGCAGTTCTTC. It specifies CASSSGPLGGTYNEQFF.

V is TRBV19 and J is TRBJ1-1; TRBD1 matches 7 bases. Germline CDR1 is LNHDA and CDR2 is SQIVND (reference sequence). The V and J ends lost 3 bases and 0 bases, in that order; junction bases with no gene match: 7. The CDR3 extends over 16 amino acids. DNA of the CDR3: TGTGCCAGTAGTATCCCGGGACAGCTAGTGAACACTGAAGCTTTCTTT. This sequence encodes CASSIPGQLVNTEAFF.

The genes are TRBV28 and TRBJ1-2; D remains ambiguous. Trimming removed 5 bases at V and 4 bases at J, with 20 bases between. The germline V gene has CDR1 MDHEN and CDR2 SYDVKM. This CDR3 has 16 residues. The CDR3 DNA sequence: TGTGCCAGCAGTCTCCAAGAGGGAGGTGAATCCTATGGCTACACCTTC. This encodes CASSLQEGGESYGYTF.

This clone occurred a few times. The chain carries TRBV4-1 and TRBJ2-1, with TRBD2 matching over 8 bases. CDR3 length: 21 residues. V shed 0 bases, J shed 9 bases, and the junction held 25 bases outside the gene matches. Germline V CDR1 and CDR2: MGHRA, YSYEKL. For the CDR3, the DNA is TGCGCCAGCAGCCAAGAGTTCAGGGTTGGGGTTGCGGGAGGCCCCTTCATTGAGCAGTTCTTC. Protein product: CASSQEFRVGVAGGPFIEQFF.

V and J are TRBV19 and TRBJ1-2, with TRBD1 matching over 7 bases. There are 14 residues in the CDR3. Germline CDR1 LNHDA, CDR2 SQIVND (reference sequence). V was pared by 0 bases and J by 3 bases, with 1 base of the junction left unmatched. The CDR3 is CASSIEGGDYGYTF. The CDR3 DNA reads as TGTGCCAGTAGTATAGAAGGGGGCGACTATGGCTACACCTTC.

This clone was seen a handful of times. The V gene is TRBV2, the J gene TRBJ2-7, with 9 bases aligning to TRBD1. CDR3 length: 15 residues. Germline V gives CDR1 SNHLY, CDR2 FYNNEI. Trimming cost V 6 bases and J 1 base; bases outside gene matches: 7. This CDR3 is CASRRIGTGSYEQYF. The CDR3 region has the DNA TGTGCCAGCAGAAGAATCGGGACAGGGTCCTACGAGCAGTACTTC.

The V call is TRBV14, the J call TRBJ2-3; D gene unclear. This CDR3 is built from 16 residues. CDR1 is SGHDN, CDR2 FVKESK, per germline. V lost 1 base and J lost 7, with 18 bases in between. This chain's CDR3 is CASSQGGSLPLNTQYF. CDR3 nucleotide sequence: TGTGCCAGCAGCCAAGGTGGCAGTCTGCCGCTTAATACGCAGTATTTT.

This chain uses TRBV6-6 with TRBJ1-1; TRBD1 is a possible D gene (6 bases). Trimming pared 6 bases from V and 7 bases from J, leaving 15 bases between. CDR3 length equals 13 residues. The germline gives CDR1 MNHNY, CDR2 SVGAGI (reference sequence). Written as DNA, the CDR3 is TGTGCCAGCAGCCGCGGACAGCTCCGTGAAGCTTTCTTT. Translating gives CASSRGQLREAFF.

The chain links TRBV10-2 to TRBJ2-3; 11 bases are a match to TRBD2. CDR1 WSHSY and CDR2 SAAADI come from the germline V gene. V lost 7 bases to trimming and J lost 2 bases; unmatched junction nucleotides: 14. There are 18 residues in the CDR3. CDR3: CASNNFVASGRPTDTQYF. In nucleotides, the CDR3 is TGCGCCAGCAATAACTTTGTGGCTAGCGGGAGGCCCACAGATACGCAGTATTTT.

The V call is TRBV5-6, the J call TRBJ2-7; weak D call: TRBD1 (6 bases). CDR1 is SGHDT and CDR2 is YYEEEE in the germline V gene. V was cut by 4 bases and J by 4 bases, with 9 bases left in between. The CDR3 runs to 12 residues. CDR3 loop: CASSLGQYEQYF. CDR3 nucleotide sequence: TGTGCCAGCAGCCTAGGACAGTACGAGCAGTACTTC.

The chain uses TRBV19 and TRBJ1-3, with a tentative D call TRBD1 (6 bases). The length of the CDR3 is 15 residues. CDR1 and CDR2 (germline): LNHDA, SQIVND (reference sequence). V lost 5 bases and J 0 bases, leaving 11 bases between the germline ends. The CDR3 sequence is CASSEGVSSGNTIYF. CDR3 nucleotide sequence: TGTGCCAGTAGTGAGGGGGTCTCCTCTGGAAACACCATATATTTT.

This clone was seen a handful of times. The V and J genes are TRBV5-1 and TRBJ2-2; D ambiguous. CDR1 is SGHRS and CDR2 is YFSETQ in the germline V gene. V lost 0 bases and J 4 bases, leaving 10 bases between the germline ends. The CDR3 consists of 15 residues. In DNA form, the CDR3 reads TGCGCCAGCAGCTTGGGTTCCGTTCGCACCGGGGAGCTGTTTTTT. Amino acids: CASSLGSVRTGELFF.

The chain recombines TRBV7-8 with TRBJ1-6; 10 bases fit TRBD1. Germline loops: CDR1 SGHVS, CDR2 FQNEAQ. The junction had 10 bases not matched to a gene; V was cut back by 2 bases and J by 6 bases. The CDR3 extends over 18 amino acids. The DNA for the CDR3 is TGTGCCAGCAGCTTAACAGGTTCGGGACAGGGGATTAATTCACCCCTCCACTTT. Translated: CASSLTGSGQGINSPLHF.

The CDR3 reads CASSRGGSRYEQYF. The CDR3 region has the DNA TGTGCCAGCAGCCGCGGAGGATCTCGATACGAGCAGTACTTC. The chain joins TRBV6-5 to TRBJ2-7; weak D call: TRBD2 (5 bases). Germline loops: CDR1 MNHEY, CDR2 SVGAGI. Trimming removed 6 bases from V and 4 bases from J, with 16 bases in between. This CDR3 region has 14 residues.